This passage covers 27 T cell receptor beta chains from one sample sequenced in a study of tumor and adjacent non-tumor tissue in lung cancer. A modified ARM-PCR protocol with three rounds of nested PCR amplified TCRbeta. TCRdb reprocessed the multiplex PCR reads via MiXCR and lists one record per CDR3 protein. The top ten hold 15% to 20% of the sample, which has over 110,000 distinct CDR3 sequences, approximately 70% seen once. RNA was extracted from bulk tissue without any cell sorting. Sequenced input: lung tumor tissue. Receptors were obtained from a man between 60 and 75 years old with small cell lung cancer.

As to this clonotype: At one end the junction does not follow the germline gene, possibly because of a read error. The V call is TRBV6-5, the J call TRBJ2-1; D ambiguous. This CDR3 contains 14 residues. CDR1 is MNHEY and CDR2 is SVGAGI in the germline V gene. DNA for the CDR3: TGTACCAGCAGTCGACATGGGTCCCACAATGAGCAGTTCTTC. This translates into CTSSRHGSHNEQFF.

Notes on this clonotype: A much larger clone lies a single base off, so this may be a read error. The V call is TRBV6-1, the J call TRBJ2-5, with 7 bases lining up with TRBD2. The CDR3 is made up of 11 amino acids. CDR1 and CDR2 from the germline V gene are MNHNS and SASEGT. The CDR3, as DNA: TGTACCAGCAGGGAGGGGTCGACCCAGTACTTC. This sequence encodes CTSREGSTQYF.

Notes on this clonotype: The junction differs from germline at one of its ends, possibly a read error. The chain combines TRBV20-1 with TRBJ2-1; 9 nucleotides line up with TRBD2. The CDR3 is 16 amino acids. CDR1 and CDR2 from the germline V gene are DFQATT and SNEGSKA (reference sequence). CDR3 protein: CSVREASGIRDNEQFF. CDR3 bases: TGCAGTGTTAGAGAAGCTAGCGGGATAAGGGACAATGAGCAGTTCTTC.

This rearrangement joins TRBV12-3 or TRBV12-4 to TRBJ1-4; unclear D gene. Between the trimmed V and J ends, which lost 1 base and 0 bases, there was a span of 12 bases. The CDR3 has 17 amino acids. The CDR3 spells CASSLVDRQATNEKLFF. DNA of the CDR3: TGTGCCAGCAGTTTAGTGGACCGGCAAGCAACTAATGAAAAACTGTTTTTT.

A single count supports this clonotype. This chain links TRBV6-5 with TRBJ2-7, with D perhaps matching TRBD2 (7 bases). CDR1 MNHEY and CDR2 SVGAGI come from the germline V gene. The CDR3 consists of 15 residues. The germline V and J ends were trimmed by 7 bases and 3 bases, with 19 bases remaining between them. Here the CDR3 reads CASKGGLALGYEQYV. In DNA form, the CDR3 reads TGTGCCAGCAAGGGGGGGCTAGCACTAGGCTACGAGCAGTACGTC.

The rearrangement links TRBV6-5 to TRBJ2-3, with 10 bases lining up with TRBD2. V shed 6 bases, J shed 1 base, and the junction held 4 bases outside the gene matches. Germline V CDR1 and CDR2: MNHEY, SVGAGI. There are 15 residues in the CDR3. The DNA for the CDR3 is TGTGCCAGCAGAGGGGGGACTAGCGGCACAGATACGCAGTATTTT. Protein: CASRGGTSGTDTQYF.

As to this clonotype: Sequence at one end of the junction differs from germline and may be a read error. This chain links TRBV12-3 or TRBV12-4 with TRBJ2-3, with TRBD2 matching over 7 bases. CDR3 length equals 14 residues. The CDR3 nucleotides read TGTACCAGCAGGGTCCCAGCGGGGACAGATACGCAGTATTTT. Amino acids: CTSRVPAGTDTQYF.

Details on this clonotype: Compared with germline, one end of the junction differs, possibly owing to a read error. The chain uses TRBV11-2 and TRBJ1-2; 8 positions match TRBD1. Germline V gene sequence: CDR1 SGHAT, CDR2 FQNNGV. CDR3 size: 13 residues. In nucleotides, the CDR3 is TGTGCCAGTAGCTTAGACAGGGGCTTTGGCTACACCTTC. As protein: CASSLDRGFGYTF.

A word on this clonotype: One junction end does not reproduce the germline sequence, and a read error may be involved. CDR3 nucleotide sequence: TGTACCAGCAGCTTGGTGGTTTCGGGAGGGTTAGATACGCACTATTTT. Protein sequence: CTSSLVVSGGLDTHYF. The rearrangement links TRBV5-4 to TRBJ2-3; 8 nucleotides line up with TRBD2. The CDR3 spans 16 residues. Germline V gene data show CDR1 as SGHNT and CDR2 as YYREEE (reference sequence).

CDR3 in amino acids: CAGAEGGSASGELFF. CDR3 nucleotides: TGTGCCGGCGCCGAAGGGGGGAGTGCATCCGGGGAGCTGTTTTTT. V and J are TRBV11-3 and TRBJ2-2, with D possibly being TRBD1 or TRBD2 (6 bases each). Germline V CDR1 and CDR2: SGHNT, YENEEA. V lost 11 bases and J lost 6, with 22 bases in between. The CDR3 loop spans 15 amino acids. Drawing the rest from reference TRBV11-3 and TRBJ2-2, the complete variable domain is EAGVVQSPRYKIIEKKQPVAFWCNPISGHNTLYWYLQNLGQGPELLIRYENEEAVDDSQLPKDRFSAERLKGVDSTLKIQPAELGDSAVYLCAGAEGGSASGELFFGEGSRLTVL.

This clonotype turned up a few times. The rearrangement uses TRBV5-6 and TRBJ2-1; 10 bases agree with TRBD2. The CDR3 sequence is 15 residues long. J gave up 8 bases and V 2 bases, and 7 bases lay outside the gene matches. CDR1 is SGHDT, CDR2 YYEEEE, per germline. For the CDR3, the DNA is TGTGCCAGCAGCTTTTCGGGACTAGCGACGTATGAGCAGTTCTTC. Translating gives CASSFSGLATYEQFF. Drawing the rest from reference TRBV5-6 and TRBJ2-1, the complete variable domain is DAGVTQSPTHLIKTRGQQVTLRCSPKSGHDTVSWYQQALGQGPQFIFQYYEEEERQRGNFPDRFSGHQFPNYSSELNVNALLLGDSALYLCASSFSGLATYEQFFGPGTRLTVL.

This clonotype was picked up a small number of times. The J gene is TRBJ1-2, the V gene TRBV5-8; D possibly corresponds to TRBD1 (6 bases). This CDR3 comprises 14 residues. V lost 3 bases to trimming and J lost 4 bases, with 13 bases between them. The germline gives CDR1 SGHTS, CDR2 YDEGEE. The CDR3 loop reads CASSSLQGSYGYTF. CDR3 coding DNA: TGTGCCAGCAGCTCCCTACAGGGCTCCTATGGCTACACCTTC.

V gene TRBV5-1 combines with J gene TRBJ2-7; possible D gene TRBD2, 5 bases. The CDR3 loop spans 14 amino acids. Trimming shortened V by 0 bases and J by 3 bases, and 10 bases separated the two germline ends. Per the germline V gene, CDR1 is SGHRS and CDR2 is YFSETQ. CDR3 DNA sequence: TGCGCCAGCAGCTTGGGAGGGAGCCACTACGAGCAGTACTTC. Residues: CASSLGGSHYEQYF.

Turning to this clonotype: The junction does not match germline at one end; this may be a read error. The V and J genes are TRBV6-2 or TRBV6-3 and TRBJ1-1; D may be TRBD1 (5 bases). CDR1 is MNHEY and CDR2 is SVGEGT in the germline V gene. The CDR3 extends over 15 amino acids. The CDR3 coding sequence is TGTGCCAGCAGTAAACCGACAGTGGCGGATACTGGAGCTTTCTTT. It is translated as CASSKPTVADTGAFF.

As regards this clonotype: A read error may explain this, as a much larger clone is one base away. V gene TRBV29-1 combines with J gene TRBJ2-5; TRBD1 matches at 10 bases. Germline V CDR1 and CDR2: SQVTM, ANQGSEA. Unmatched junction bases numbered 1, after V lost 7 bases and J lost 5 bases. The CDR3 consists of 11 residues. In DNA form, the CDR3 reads TGCAGCGCGGACAGGGGGGAGACCCAGTACTTC. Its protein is CSADRGETQYF.

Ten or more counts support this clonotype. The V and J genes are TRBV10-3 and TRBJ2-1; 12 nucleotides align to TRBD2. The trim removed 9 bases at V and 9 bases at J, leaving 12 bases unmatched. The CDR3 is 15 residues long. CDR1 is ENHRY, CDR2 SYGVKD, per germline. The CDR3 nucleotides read TGTGCCATATCGCTCCTAGCGGGAGGGCACGGTGAGCAGTTCTTC. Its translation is CAISLLAGGHGEQFF.

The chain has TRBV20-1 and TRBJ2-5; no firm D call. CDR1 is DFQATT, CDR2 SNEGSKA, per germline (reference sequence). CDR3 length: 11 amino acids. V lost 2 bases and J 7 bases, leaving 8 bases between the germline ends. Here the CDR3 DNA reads TGCAGTGCTAGAATACGAGTGACCCAGTACTTC. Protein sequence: CSARIRVTQYF.

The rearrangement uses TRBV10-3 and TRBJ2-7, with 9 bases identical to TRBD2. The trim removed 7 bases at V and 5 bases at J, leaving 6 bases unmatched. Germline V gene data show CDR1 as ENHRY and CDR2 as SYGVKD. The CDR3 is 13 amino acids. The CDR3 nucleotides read TGTGCCATCAAGGGGACTAGCTCGGACGAGCAGTACGTC. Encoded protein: CAIKGTSSDEQYV.

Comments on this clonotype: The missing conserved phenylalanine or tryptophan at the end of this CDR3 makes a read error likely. The CDR3 DNA reads TGCGCTAGCAGCGGCTTGGGTGAGCAGTTCTTA. Translating gives CASSGLGEQFL. The chain uses TRBV4-1 and TRBJ2-1, with D perhaps matching TRBD2 (5 bases). This CDR3 contains 11 residues. CDR1 MGHRA and CDR2 YSYEKL come from the germline V gene.

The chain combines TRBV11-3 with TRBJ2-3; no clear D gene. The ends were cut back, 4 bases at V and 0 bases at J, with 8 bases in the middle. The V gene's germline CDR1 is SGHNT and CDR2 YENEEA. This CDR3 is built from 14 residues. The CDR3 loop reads CASSSVPSTDTQYF. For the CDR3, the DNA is TGTGCCAGCAGCTCAGTCCCCAGCACAGATACGCAGTATTTT.

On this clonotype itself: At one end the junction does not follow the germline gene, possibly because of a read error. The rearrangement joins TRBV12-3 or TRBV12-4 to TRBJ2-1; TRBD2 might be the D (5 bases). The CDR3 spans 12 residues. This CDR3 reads CASTFSETEQLF. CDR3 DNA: TGTGCCAGCACCTTTAGCGAGACTGAGCAGCTCTTC.

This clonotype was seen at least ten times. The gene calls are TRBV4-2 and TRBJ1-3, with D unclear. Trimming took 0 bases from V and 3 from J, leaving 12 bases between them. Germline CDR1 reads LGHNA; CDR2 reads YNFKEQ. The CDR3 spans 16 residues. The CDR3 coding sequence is TGTGCCAGCAGCCAAGAGGGTTCTGGGCTTGGAAACACCATATATTTT. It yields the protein CASSQEGSGLGNTIYF.

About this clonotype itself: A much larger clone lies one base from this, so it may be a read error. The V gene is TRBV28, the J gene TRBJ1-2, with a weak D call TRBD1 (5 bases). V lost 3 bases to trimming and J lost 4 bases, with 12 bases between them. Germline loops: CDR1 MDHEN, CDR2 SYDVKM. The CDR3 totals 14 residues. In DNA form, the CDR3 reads TGTGCCAGCAGTTTTGGTGGGAGGGGCTATGGCTACACCTTC. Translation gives CASSFGGRGYGYTF.

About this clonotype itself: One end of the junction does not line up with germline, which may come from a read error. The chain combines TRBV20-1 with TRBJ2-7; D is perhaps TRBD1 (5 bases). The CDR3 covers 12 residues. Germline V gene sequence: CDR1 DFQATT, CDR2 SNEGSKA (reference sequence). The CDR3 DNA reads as TGCAGTGCTAGAGATCTCCAGGGCAAGCAGTATTTC. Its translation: CSARDLQGKQYF.

The CDR3 bases are TGTGTCAGGAGAGGGGGGCTAGCGTCAGGCTACGAGCAGTACGTC. This codes for CVRRGGLASGYEQYV. The chain links TRBV6-5 to TRBJ2-7; D possibly matches TRBD1 or TRBD2 (6 bases each). Germline CDR1 reads MNHEY; CDR2 reads SVGAGI. The CDR3 contains 15 residues.

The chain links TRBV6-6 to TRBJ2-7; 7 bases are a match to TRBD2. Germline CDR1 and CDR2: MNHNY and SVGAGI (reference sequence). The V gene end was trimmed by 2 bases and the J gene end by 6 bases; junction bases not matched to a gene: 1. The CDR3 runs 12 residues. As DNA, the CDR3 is TGTGCCAGCAGTTACGGCGGGAGCGAGCAGTACGTC. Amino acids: CASSYGGSEQYV.

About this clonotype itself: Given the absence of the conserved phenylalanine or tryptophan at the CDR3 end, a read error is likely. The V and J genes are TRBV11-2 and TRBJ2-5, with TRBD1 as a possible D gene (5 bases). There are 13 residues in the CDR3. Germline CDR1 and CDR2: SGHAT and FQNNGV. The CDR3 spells CASSLTGAEIQYI. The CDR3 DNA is TGTGCCAGCAGCTTAACTGGGGCCGAGATCCAGTACATC.